The 2 T cell receptor beta chains listed next were all sequenced from one sample in a study of vaccination and CD4 T cells after COVID-19. The sample's treatment: 10-day PBMC culture with coronavirus spike peptide pools or control peptides (ViraFEST assay). For these receptors, no antigen is known. Cultured CD4+ T cells had their DNA profiled by the Oncomine TCR Beta short-read assay. From the PCR reads, TCRdb called clonotypes with MiXCR, one entry per CDR3 protein. The sample consists of under 20,000 distinct CDR3 sequences, roughly 58% of them appearing once. The sample taken for sequencing was CD4+ T cells from blood, cultured in vitro. The receptors stem from a human donor who had recovered from COVID-19.

This sequence joins TRBV30 and TRBJ2-7; TRBD2 might be the D (6 bases). CDR3 length equals 13 residues. V was trimmed by 5 bases and J by 5 bases, leaving 16 bases between them. The germline V gene has CDR1 GTSNPN and CDR2 SVGIG (reference sequence). For the CDR3, the DNA is TGTGCCTGGGGAAGCGGGCAGGGCGACGAGCAGTACTTC. This gives the protein CAWGSGQGDEQYF.

The chain is built from TRBV30 and TRBJ2-3, with TRBD2 matching 10 bases. Germline assignment: CDR1 GTSNPN and CDR2 SVGIG (reference sequence). CDR3 length equals 15 residues. V trimming: 0 bases; J trimming: 6 bases; junction bases outside the gene matches: 6. CDR3 sequence (DNA): TGTGCCTGGAGTGTGGGGAGCGGGGGGGCCGATACGCAGTATTTT. It yields the protein CAWSVGSGGADTQYF.